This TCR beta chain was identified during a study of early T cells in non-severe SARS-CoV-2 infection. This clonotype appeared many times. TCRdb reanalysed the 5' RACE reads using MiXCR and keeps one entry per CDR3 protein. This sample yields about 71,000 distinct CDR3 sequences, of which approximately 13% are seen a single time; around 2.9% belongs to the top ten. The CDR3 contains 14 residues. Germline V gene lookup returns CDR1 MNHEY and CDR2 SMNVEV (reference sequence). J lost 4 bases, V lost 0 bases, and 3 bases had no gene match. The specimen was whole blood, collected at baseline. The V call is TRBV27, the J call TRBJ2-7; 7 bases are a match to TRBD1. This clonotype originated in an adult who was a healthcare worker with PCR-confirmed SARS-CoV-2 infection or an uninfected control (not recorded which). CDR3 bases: TGTGCCAGCAGTTTATCGGGGACAGTTTACGAGCAGTACTTC. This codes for CASSLSGTVYEQYF.